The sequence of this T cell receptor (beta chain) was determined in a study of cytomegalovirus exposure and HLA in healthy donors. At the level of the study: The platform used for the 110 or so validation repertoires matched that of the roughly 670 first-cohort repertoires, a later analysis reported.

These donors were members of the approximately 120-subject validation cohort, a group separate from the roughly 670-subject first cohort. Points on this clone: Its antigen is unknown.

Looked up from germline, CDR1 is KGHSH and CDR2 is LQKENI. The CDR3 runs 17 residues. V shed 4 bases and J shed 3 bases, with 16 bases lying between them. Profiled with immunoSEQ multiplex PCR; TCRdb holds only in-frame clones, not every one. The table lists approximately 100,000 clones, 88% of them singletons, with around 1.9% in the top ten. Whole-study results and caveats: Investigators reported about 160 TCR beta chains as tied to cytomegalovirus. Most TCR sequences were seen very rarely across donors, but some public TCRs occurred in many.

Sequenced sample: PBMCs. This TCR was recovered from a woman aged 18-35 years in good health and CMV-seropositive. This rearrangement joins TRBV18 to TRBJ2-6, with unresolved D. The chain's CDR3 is CASSRRHSSGGANVLTF. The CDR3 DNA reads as TGTGCCAGCTCACGGCGCCACTCATCGGGTGGGGCCAACGTCCTGACTTTC.